This T cell receptor beta chain was sequenced during a study of blood T cell repertoires in COVID-19. Study information: Whether acute or convalescent, the COVID-19 samples came from the United States, Italy and Spain. The cDNA or gDNA used as material had been derived from T cells, B-cell-depleted T cells, or PBMCs.

V lost 5 bases to trimming and J lost 3 bases, with 13 bases between them. The CDR3 is 14 amino acids. Germline V gene sequence: CDR1 SEHNR, CDR2 FQNEAQ (reference sequence). Original processing notes: Amplification with reference gene primers provided the estimates of nucleated cell counts. Sequenced by immunoSEQ multiplex PCR; TCRdb stores in-frame clones only, minus some. That table supplies the V and J calls and clone size; D and trimming were determined from the DNA. The sample includes fewer than 70,000 clones, roughly 87% seen only once; the top ten take roughly 8.8%. The clonotype was recovered from a man in his fifties with active COVID-19. The chain employs TRBV7-9 and TRBJ1-2, with D possibly matching TRBD1 (5 bases). Sequencing was done on a sample of peripheral blood. The CDR3 sequence: CASSPQGGYYGYTF. The CDR3 DNA reads TGTGCCAGCAGCCCTCAGGGAGGATACTATGGCTACACCTTC.